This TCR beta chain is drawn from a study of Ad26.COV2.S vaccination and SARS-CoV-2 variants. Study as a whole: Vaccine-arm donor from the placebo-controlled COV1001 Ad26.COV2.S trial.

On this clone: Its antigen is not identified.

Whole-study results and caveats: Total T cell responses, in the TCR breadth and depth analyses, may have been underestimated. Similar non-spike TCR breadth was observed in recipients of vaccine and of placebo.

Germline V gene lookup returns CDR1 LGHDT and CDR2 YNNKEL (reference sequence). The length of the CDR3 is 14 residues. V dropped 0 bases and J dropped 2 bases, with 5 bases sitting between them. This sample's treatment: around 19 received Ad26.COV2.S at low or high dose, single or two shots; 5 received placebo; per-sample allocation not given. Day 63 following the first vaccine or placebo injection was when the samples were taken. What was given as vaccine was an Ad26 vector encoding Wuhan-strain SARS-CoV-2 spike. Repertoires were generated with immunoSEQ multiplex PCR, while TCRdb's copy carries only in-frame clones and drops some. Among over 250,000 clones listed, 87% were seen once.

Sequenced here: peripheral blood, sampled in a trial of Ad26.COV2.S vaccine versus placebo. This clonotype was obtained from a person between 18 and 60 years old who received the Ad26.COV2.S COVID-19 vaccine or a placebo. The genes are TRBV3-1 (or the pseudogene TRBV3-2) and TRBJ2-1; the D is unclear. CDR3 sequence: CASSQEVTYNEQFF. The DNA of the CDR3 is TGTGCCAGCAGCCAAGAGGTGACCTACAATGAGCAGTTCTTC.